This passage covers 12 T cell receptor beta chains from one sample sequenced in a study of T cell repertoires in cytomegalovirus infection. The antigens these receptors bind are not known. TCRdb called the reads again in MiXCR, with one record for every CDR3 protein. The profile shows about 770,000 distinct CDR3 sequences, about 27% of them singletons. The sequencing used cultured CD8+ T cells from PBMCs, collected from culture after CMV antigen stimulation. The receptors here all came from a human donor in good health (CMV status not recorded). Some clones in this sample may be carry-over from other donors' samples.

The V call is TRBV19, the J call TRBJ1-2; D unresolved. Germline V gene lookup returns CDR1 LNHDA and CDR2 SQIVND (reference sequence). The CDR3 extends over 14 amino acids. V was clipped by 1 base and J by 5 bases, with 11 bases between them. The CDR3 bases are TGTGCCAGTAGTATAGCGGTGGATCGGTATGGCTACACCTTC. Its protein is CASSIAVDRYGYTF.

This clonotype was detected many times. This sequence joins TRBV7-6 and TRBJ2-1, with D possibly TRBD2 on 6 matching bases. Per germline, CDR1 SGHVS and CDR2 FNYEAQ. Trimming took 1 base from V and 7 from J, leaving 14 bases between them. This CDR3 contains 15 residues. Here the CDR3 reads CASSLGGGPGNEQFF. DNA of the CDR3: TGTGCCAGCAGCTTAGGAGGAGGGCCGGGAAATGAGCAGTTCTTC.

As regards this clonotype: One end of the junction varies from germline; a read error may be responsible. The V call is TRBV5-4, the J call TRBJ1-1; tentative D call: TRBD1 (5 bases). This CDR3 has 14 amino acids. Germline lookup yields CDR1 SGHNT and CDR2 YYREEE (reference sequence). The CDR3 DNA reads TGTGCCAGCAGTTTGGACACTCAGAACACTGAAGCTTTCTTT. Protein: CASSLDTQNTEAFF. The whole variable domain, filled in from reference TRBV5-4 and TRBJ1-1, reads ETGVTQSPTHLIKTRGQQVTLRCSSQSGHNTVSWYQQALGQGPQFIFQYYREEENGRGNFPPRFSGLQFPNYSSELNVNALELDDSALYLCASSLDTQNTEAFFGQGTRLTVV.

The CDR3 reads CASTPAGNEQFF. As DNA, the CDR3 is TGTGCCAGCACCCCTGCGGGTAATGAGCAGTTCTTC. The chain employs TRBV7-9 and TRBJ2-1, with D possibly being TRBD2 (5 bases). The CDR3 runs 12 residues. Germline CDR1 SEHNR, CDR2 FQNEAQ (reference sequence). With 7 bases removed from V and 7 bases from J, the gap between germline ends came to 11 bases.

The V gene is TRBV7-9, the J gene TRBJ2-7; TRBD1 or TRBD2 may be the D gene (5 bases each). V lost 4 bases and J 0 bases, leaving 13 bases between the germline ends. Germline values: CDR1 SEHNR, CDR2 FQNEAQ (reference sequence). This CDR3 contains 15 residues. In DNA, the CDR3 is TGTGCCAGCAGCTCCGAGGGGTTGTTCTCCTACGAGCAGTACGTC. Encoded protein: CASSSEGLFSYEQYV.

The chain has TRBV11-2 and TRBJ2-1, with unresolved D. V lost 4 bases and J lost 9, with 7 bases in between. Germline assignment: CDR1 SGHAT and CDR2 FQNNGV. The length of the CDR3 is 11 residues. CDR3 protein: CASSWSGEQFF. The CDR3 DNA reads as TGTGCCAGCAGCTGGTCCGGTGAGCAGTTCTTC. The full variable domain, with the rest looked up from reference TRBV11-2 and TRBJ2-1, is EAGVAQSPRYKIIEKRQSVAFWCNPISGHATLYWYQQILGQGPKLLIQFQNNGVVDDSQLPKDRFSAERLKGVDSTLKIQPAKLEDSAVYLCASSWSGEQFFGPGTRLTVL.

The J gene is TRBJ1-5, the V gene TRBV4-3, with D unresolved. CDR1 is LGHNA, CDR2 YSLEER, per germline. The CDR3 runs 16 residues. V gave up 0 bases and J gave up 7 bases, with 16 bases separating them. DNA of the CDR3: TGCGCCAGCAGCCAAGATATCCAGGCCCCGGGACAGCCCCAGCATTTT. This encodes CASSQDIQAPGQPQHF.

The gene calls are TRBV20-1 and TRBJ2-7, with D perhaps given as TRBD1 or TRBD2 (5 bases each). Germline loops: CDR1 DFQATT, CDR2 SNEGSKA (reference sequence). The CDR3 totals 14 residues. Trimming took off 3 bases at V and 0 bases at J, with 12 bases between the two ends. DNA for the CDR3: TGCAGTGCTAGGGGGACCGCGAGCTCCTACGAGCAGTACGTC. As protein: CSARGTASSYEQYV.

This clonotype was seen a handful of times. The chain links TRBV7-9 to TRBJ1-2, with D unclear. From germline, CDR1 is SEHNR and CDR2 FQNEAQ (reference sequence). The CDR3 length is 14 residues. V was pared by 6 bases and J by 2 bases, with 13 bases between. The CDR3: CASRTRTDNYGYTF. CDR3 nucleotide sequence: TGTGCCAGCAGGACGAGGACCGACAACTATGGCTACACCTTC.

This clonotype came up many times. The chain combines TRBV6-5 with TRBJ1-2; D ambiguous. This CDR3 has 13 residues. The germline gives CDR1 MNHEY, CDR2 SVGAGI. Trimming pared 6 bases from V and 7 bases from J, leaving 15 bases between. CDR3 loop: CASRSVEIGGYTF. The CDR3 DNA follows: TGTGCCAGCAGGTCCGTCGAGATTGGTGGCTACACCTTC.

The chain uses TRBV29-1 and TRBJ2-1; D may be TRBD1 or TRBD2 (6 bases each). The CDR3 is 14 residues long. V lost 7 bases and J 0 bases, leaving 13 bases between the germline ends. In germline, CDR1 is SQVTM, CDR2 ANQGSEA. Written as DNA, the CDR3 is TGCAGCGGGGGGGCCAGGATCTCCTACAATGAGCAGTTCTTC. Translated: CSGGARISYNEQFF.

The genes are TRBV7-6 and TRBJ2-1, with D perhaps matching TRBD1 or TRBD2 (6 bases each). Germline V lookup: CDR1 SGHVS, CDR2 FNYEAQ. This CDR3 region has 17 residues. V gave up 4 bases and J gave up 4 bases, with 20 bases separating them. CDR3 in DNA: TGTGCCAGCAGCTACCCTCCAGGGGCTAGCGCATACAATGAGCAGTTCTTC. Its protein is CASSYPPGASAYNEQFF.